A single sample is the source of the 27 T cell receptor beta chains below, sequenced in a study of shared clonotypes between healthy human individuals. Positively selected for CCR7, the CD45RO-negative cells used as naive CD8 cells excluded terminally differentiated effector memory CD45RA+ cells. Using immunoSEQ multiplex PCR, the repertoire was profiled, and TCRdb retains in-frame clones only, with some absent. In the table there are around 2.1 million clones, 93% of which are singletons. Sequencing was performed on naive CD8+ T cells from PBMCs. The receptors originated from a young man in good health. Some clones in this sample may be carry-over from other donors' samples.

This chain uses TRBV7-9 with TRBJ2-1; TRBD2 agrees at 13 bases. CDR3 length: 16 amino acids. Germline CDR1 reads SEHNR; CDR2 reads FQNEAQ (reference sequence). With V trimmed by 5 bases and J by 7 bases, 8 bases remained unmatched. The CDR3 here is CASSLPPGLAGNEQFF. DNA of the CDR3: TGTGCCAGCAGCCTACCGCCGGGACTAGCGGGAAATGAGCAGTTCTTC. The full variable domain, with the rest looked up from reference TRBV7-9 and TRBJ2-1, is DTGVSQNPRHKITKRGQNVTFRCDPISEHNRLYWYRQTLGQGPEFLTYFQNEAQLEKSRLLSDRFSAERPKGSFSTLEIQRTEQGDSAMYLCASSLPPGLAGNEQFFGPGTRLTVL.

CDR3 amino acids: CAWTTSYEQYF. CDR3 DNA sequence: TGTGCCTGGACCACTTCCTACGAGCAGTACTTC. This chain connects TRBV30 to TRBJ2-5; D gene uncertain. The DNA end lines up better with TRBJ2-7; the J call may be wrong. CDR3 length: 11 amino acids. CDR1 and CDR2 from the germline V gene are GTSNPN and SVGIG (reference sequence).

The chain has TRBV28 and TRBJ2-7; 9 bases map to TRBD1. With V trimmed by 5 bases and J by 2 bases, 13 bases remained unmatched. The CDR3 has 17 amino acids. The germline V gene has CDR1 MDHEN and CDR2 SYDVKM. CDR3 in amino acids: CASSAIPGTGNTYEQYF. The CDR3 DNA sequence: TGTGCCAGCAGTGCGATACCCGGGACAGGGAACACCTACGAGCAGTACTTC.

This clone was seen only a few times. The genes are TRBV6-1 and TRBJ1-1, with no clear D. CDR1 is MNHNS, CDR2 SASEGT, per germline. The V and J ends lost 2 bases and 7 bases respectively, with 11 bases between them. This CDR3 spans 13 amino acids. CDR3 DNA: TGTGCCAGCAGTGAACGACCAGTCGTTGAAGCTTTCTTT. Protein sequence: CASSERPVVEAFF.

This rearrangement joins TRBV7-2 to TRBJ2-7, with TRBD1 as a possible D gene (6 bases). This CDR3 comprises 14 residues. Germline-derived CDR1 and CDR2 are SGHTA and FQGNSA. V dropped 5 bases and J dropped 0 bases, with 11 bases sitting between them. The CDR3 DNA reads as TGTGCCAGCAGCCAGACAGGTAGCTCCTACGAGCAGTACTTC. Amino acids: CASSQTGSSYEQYF.

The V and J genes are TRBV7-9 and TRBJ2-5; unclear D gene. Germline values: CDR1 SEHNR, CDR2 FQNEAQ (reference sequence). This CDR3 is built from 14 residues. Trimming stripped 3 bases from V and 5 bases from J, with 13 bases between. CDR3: CASSFADGWETQYF. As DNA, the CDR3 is TGTGCCAGCAGCTTCGCCGACGGGTGGGAGACCCAGTACTTC.

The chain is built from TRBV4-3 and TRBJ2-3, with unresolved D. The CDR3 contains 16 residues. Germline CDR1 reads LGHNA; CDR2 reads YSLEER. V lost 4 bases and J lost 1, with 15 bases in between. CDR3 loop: CASSPTSLGGTDTQYF. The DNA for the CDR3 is TGCGCCAGCAGCCCGACCTCCCTTGGGGGCACAGATACGCAGTATTTT.

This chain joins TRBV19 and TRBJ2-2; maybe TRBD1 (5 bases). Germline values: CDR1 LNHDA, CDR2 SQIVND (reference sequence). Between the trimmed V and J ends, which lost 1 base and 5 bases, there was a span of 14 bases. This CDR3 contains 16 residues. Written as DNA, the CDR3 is TGTGCCAGTAGTATAGGAAGGGGTGGACGGACCGGGGAGCTGTTTTTT. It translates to CASSIGRGGRTGELFF. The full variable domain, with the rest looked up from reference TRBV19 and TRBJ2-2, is DGGITQSPKYLFRKEGQNVTLSCEQNLNHDAMYWYRQDPGQGLRLIYYSQIVNDFQKGDIAEGYSVSREKKESFPLTVTSAQKNPTAFYLCASSIGRGGRTGELFFGEGSRLTVL.

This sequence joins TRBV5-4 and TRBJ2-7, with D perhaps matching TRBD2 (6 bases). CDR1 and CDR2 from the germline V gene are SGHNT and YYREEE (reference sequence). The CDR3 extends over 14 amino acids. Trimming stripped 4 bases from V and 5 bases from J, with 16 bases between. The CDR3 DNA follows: TGTGCCAGCAGCCTTCGGGGGACTTGGGACGAGCAGTACTTC. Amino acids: CASSLRGTWDEQYF.

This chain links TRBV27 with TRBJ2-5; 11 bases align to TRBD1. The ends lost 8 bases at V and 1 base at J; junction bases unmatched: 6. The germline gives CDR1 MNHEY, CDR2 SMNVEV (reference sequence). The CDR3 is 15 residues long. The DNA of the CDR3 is TGTGCCAGCGGACAGGGGGCGAGGCCCCAAGAGACCCAGTACTTC. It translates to CASGQGARPQETQYF.

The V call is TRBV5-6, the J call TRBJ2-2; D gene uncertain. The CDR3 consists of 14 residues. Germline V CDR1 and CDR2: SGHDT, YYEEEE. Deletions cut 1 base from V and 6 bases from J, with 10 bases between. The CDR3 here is CASSLTGLPGELFF. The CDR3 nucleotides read TGTGCCAGCAGCTTGACCGGGCTCCCCGGGGAGCTGTTTTTT.

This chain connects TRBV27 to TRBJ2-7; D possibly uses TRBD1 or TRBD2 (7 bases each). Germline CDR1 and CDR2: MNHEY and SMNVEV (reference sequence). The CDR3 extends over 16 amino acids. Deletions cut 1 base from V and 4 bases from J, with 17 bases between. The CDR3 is CASSLFPPQGGYEQYF. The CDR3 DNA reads TGTGCCAGCAGTTTATTTCCCCCGCAGGGGGGGTACGAGCAGTACTTC.

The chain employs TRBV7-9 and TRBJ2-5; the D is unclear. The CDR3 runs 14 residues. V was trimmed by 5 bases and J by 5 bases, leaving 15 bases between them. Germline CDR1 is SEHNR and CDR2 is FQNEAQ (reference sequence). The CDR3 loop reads CASSPSEASETQYF. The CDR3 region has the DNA TGTGCCAGCAGCCCCTCGGAAGCGTCGGAGACCCAGTACTTC.

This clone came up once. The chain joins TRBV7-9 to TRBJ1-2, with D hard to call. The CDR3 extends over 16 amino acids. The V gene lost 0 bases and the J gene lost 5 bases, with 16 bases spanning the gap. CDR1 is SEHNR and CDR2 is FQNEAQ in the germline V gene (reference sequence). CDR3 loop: CASSLAEQPIGYGYTF. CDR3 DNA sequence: TGTGCCAGCAGCTTAGCGGAACAGCCAATTGGGTATGGCTACACCTTC.

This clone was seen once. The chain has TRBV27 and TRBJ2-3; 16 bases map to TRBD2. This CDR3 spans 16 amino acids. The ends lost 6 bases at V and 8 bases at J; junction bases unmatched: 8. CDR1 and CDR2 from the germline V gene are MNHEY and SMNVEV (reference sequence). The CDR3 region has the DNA TGTGCCAGCAGGACGGGACTAGCGGGAGGGAGCGGTACGCAGTATTTT. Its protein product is CASRTGLAGGSGTQYF.

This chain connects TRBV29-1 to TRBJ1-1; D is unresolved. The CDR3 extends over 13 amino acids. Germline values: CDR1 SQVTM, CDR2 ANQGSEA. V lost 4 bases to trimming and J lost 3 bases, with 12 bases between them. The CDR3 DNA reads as TGCAGCGTTGGCATTTTGGGATACACTGAAGCTTTCTTT. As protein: CSVGILGYTEAFF.

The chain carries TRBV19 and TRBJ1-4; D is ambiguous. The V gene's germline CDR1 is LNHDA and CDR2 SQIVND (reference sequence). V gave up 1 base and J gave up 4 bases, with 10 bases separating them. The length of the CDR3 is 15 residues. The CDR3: CASSIGRTFNEKLFF. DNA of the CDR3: TGTGCCAGTAGTATAGGCAGGACCTTTAATGAAAAACTGTTTTTT.

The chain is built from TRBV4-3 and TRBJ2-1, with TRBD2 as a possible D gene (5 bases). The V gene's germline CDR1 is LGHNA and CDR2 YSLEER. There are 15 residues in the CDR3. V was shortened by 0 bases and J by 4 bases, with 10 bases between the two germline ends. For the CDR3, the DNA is TGCGCCAGCAGCCAAGATCCAGCGGTTTACAATGAGCAGTTCTTC. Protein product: CASSQDPAVYNEQFF.

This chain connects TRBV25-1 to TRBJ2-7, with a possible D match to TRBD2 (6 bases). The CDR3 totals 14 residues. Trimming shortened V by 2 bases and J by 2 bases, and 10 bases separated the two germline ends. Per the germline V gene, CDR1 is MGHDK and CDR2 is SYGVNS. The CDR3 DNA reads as TGTGCCAGCAGTGAACGCGGGAAAGCCTACGAGCAGTACTTC. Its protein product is CASSERGKAYEQYF.

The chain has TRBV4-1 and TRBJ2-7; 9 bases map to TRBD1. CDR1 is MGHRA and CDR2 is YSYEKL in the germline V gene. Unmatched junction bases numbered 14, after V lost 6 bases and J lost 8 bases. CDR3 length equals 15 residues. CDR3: CASRLRDRDLDQQYF. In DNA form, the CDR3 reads TGCGCCAGCAGACTCCGGGACAGGGACCTAGATCAGCAGTACTTC.

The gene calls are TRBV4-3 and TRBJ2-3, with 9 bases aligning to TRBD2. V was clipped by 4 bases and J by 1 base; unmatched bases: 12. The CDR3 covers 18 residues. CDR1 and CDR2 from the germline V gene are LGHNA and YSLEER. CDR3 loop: CASSPRLAEKMGTDTQYF. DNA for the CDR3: TGCGCCAGCAGCCCCCGACTAGCGGAGAAGATGGGCACAGATACGCAGTATTTT.

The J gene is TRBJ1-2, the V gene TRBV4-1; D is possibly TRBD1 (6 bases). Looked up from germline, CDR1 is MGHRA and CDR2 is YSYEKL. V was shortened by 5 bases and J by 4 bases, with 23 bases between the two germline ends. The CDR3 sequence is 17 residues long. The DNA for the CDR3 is TGCGCCAGCAGCGAAACTCTGACAGGAGCCCCCCCCTATGGCTACACCTTC. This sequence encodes CASSETLTGAPPYGYTF.

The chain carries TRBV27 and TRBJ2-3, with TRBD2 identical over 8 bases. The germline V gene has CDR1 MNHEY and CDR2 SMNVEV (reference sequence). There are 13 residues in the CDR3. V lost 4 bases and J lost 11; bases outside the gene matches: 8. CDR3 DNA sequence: TGTGCCAGCAGTTCTATGCGGGGGGCTGGGCAGTATTTT. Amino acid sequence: CASSSMRGAGQYF.

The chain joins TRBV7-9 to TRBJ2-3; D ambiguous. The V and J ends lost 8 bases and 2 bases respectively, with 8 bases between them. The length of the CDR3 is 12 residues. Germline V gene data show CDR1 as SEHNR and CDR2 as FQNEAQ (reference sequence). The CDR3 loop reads CASGRYTDTQYF. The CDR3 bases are TGTGCCAGCGGACGATACACAGATACGCAGTATTTT.

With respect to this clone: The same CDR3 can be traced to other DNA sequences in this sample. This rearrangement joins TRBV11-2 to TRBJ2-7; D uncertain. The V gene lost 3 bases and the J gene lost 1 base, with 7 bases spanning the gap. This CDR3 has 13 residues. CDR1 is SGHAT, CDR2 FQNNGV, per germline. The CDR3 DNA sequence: TGTGCCAGCAGCTTGGGCAGATCCTACGAGCAGTACTTC. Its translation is CASSLGRSYEQYF.

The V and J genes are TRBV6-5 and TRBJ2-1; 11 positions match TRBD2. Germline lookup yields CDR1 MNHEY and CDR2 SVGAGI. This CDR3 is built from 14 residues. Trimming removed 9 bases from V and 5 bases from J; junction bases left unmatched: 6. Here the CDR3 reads CASRGLAENNEQFF. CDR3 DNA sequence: TGTGCCAGTCGGGGACTAGCGGAAAACAATGAGCAGTTCTTC.

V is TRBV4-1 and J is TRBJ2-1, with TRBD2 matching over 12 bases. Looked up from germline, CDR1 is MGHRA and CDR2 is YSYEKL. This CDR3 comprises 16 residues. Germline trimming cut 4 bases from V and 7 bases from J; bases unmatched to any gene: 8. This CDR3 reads CASSRRRTSGKNEQFF. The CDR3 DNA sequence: TGCGCCAGCAGCCGGCGCCGGACTAGCGGGAAGAATGAGCAGTTCTTC.